The TCR beta chain described here comes from a study of human T cells and chemical hapten exposure. Looking at the study overall: Upper inner arm skin measuring about 2 cm by about 2 cm received 2% DPC for sensitization.

In the library, unique molecular identifiers were attached to individual cDNA molecules. Via MiXCR, TCRdb re-called the RACE reads, giving one row per CDR3 protein. The table includes approximately 52,000 distinct CDR3 sequences, roughly 9% detected once. Time point: pre-sensitization, week 0. Treatment indicated: therapeutic diphenylcyclopropenone sensitization with weekly scalp DPC. Unfractionated whole blood served as the source for total RNA extraction. Germline values: CDR1 MDHEN, CDR2 SYDVKM. Trimming stripped 2 bases from V and 2 bases from J, with 9 bases between. The CDR3 consists of 14 residues. This clonotype was counted at least ten times.

The TCR sequence derives from a woman under 40 with alopecia areata. Some clones in this sample may be carry-over from other donors' samples. The chain employs TRBV28 and TRBJ1-2; D not resolved. This sample comprised whole blood, obtained in connection with sensitization to the hapten diphenylcyclopropenone (DPC). The CDR3 loop is CASSLAPINYGYTF. Written as DNA, the CDR3 is TGTGCCAGCAGTTTAGCCCCTATAAACTATGGCTACACCTTC.